Listed here are 22 T cell receptor beta chains from one sample, sequenced in a study of blood T cell repertoires in COVID-19. Some clones are missing from TCRdb's copy, which holds only in-frame ones; the method was immunoSEQ multiplex PCR. The data hold approximately 200,000 clones, with approximately 81% observed a single time. The sample comprised PBMCs or T cells enriched from blood (not recorded which). These receptors were obtained from a middle-aged man who had recovered from COVID-19.

The genes are TRBV7-9 and TRBJ1-1; D perhaps matches TRBD1 (6 bases). Germline CDR1 reads SEHNR; CDR2 reads FQNEAQ (reference sequence). The V and J ends lost 1 base and 6 bases respectively, with 12 bases between them. This CDR3 contains 14 residues. The CDR3 loop reads CASSLGGHRAEAFF. CDR3 bases: TGTGCCAGCAGCTTAGGGGGTCACAGGGCTGAAGCTTTCTTT.

The rearrangement joins TRBV9 to TRBJ2-7; 10 nucleotides match TRBD1. The CDR3 runs 15 residues. Losses at the gene ends were 4 bases for V and 2 bases for J; bases not matched to a gene: 6. Germline values: CDR1 SGDLS, CDR2 YYNGEE. The CDR3 coding sequence is TGTGCCAGCAGCCCGACAGGGGGCTCGGCCTACGAGCAGTACTTC. This encodes CASSPTGGSAYEQYF.

The gene calls are TRBV13 and TRBJ2-7, with 7 bases lining up with TRBD1. V trimming: 4 bases; J trimming: 6 bases; junction bases outside the gene matches: 12. Per the germline V gene, CDR1 is PRHDT and CDR2 is FYEKMQ (reference sequence). This CDR3 has 15 amino acids. The CDR3: CASSSGTGVGSEQYF. The CDR3 DNA sequence: TGTGCCAGCAGCTCAGGAACAGGGGTGGGGTCCGAGCAGTACTTC.

The chain links TRBV27 to TRBJ2-7; 9 bases are a match to TRBD1. Germline assignment: CDR1 MNHEY and CDR2 SMNVEV (reference sequence). V lost 1 base and J lost 1; bases outside the gene matches: 5. The CDR3 is 16 amino acids. As DNA, the CDR3 is TGTGCCAGCAGTTTATATGGGACAGGGATTTCCTACGAGCAGTACTTC. Translated: CASSLYGTGISYEQYF.

The rearrangement links TRBV6-4 to TRBJ2-7; no clear D gene. Germline V gene lookup returns CDR1 MRHNA and CDR2 SNTAGT. The CDR3 loop spans 12 amino acids. V lost 2 bases, J lost 1 base, and 3 bases lay in between. CDR3 bases: TGTGCCAGCAGTGACCTGTCCTACGAGCAGTACTTC. Encoded protein: CASSDLSYEQYF.

V is TRBV19 and J is TRBJ1-6, with D perhaps matching TRBD1 (6 bases). V lost 3 bases and J lost 9, with 18 bases in between. CDR3 length: 16 residues. Germline CDR1 LNHDA, CDR2 SQIVND (reference sequence). The CDR3 nucleotides read TGTGCCAGTAGTATGGAGGGGGGAGGGTTCGGTTCACCCCTCCACTTT. Protein product: CASSMEGGGFGSPLHF.

The chain couples TRBV28 to TRBJ1-1; TRBD1 might be the D (6 bases). CDR1 is MDHEN, CDR2 SYDVKM, per germline. The CDR3 is made up of 14 amino acids. V gave up 2 bases and J gave up 7 bases, with 14 bases separating them. CDR3 amino acids: CASSLQETGYEAFF. CDR3 DNA: TGTGCCAGCAGTTTACAGGAAACAGGGTATGAAGCTTTCTTT.

The gene calls are TRBV6-2 or TRBV6-3 and TRBJ2-7; D is uncertain. The V gene's germline CDR1 is MNHEY and CDR2 SVGEGT. The CDR3 spans 14 residues. V lost 2 bases and J lost 5, with 13 bases in between. The CDR3 loop reads CASSYGPYIDEQYF. The DNA of the CDR3 is TGTGCCAGCAGTTACGGGCCCTATATCGACGAGCAGTACTTC.

V is TRBV4-3 and J is TRBJ1-5; TRBD1 is a possible D gene (5 bases). Trimming shortened V by 0 bases and J by 2 bases, and 11 bases separated the two germline ends. This CDR3 has 16 residues. From germline, CDR1 is LGHNA and CDR2 YSLEER. The DNA of the CDR3 is TGCGCCAGCAGCCAAGATCTAGGCAGGGGCAATCAGCCCCAGCATTTT. Translating it yields CASSQDLGRGNQPQHF.

The V gene is TRBV5-5, the J gene TRBJ2-5, with unresolved D. V gave up 4 bases and J gave up 1 base, with 8 bases separating them. Per the germline V gene, CDR1 is SGHKS and CDR2 is YYEKEE (reference sequence). The CDR3 runs 13 residues. As DNA, the CDR3 is TGTGCCAGCAGCCGGTACTTCCAAGAGACCCAGTACTTC. It codes for CASSRYFQETQYF.

The CDR3 here is CASSFGAEGPGELFF. DNA for the CDR3: TGCGCCAGCAGCTTCGGAGCGGAAGGACCCGGGGAGCTGTTTTTT. V usage is TRBV5-1 and J usage is TRBJ2-2, with D perhaps TRBD2 (5 bases). V was pared by 2 bases and J by 6 bases, with 14 bases between. The CDR3 spans 15 residues. CDR1 is SGHRS and CDR2 is YFSETQ in the germline V gene.

This clone was counted once. The rearrangement joins TRBV7-9 to TRBJ2-7, with a possible D match to TRBD1 (5 bases). V dropped 5 bases and J dropped 3 bases, with 11 bases sitting between them. The CDR3 covers 13 residues. Germline CDR1 SEHNR, CDR2 FQNEAQ (reference sequence). The CDR3 sequence: CASSRSTDYEQYF. As DNA, the CDR3 is TGTGCCAGCAGCCGCTCGACAGACTACGAGCAGTACTTC.

The gene calls are TRBV2 and TRBJ2-7; 7 bases line up with TRBD2. After removal of 3 bases from V and 4 bases from J, the junction contained 6 bases not matched to a gene. This CDR3 has 14 amino acids. Germline loops: CDR1 SNHLY, CDR2 FYNNEI. The CDR3 here is CASSEGGAPYEQYF. DNA of the CDR3: TGTGCCAGCAGTGAGGGAGGGGCCCCGTACGAGCAGTACTTC.

V gene TRBV10-3 combines with J gene TRBJ1-5, with 7 bases fitting TRBD1. V gave up 6 bases and J gave up 4 bases; unmatched junction bases: 3. Germline assignment: CDR1 ENHRY and CDR2 SYGVKD. The CDR3 is made up of 13 amino acids. CDR3 coding DNA: TGTGCCATCAGGACAGGGATTAATCAGCCCCAGCATTTT. Translation gives CAIRTGINQPQHF.

The genes are TRBV18 and TRBJ2-3; maybe TRBD1 (5 bases). The V end lost 4 bases, the J end lost 0 bases, and 5 bases lay between the germline ends. CDR1 is KGHSH and CDR2 is LQKENI in the germline V gene. CDR3 length: 13 residues. For the CDR3, the DNA is TGTGCCAGCTCACGACAGAGCACAGATACGCAGTATTTT. Translating it yields CASSRQSTDTQYF.

V and J are TRBV4-3 and TRBJ2-1; D remains unclear. The CDR3 covers 15 residues. Deletions cut 0 bases from V and 3 bases from J, with 9 bases between. The V gene's germline CDR1 is LGHNA and CDR2 YSLEER. The CDR3 region has the DNA TGCGCCAGCAGCCAAGATCTTCCGAGCTACAATGAGCAGTTCTTC. As protein: CASSQDLPSYNEQFF.

The chain uses TRBV5-1 and TRBJ1-1; no clear D. There are 13 residues in the CDR3. V lost 5 bases and J lost 5, with 13 bases in between. Germline V lookup: CDR1 SGHRS, CDR2 YFSETQ. The CDR3 DNA reads as TGCGCCAGCAGTTGGGAAAGGGAGACTGAAGCTTTCTTT. It encodes CASSWERETEAFF. The full variable domain, its missing parts supplied by reference TRBV5-1 and TRBJ1-1, is KAGVTQTPRYLIKTRGQQVTLSCSPISGHRSVSWYQQTPGQGLQFLFEYFSETQRNKGNFPGRFSGRQFSNSRSEMNVSTLELGDSALYLCASSWERETEAFFGQGTRLTVV.

The chain joins TRBV2 to TRBJ1-6, with D possibly matching TRBD1 (5 bases). The V and J ends lost 3 bases and 10 bases respectively, with 16 bases between them. Germline lookup yields CDR1 SNHLY and CDR2 FYNNEI. CDR3 length equals 15 residues. CDR3 region: CASSEGPLTYSPLHF. The DNA for the CDR3 is TGTGCCAGCAGTGAGGGGCCCCTAACGTACTCACCCCTCCACTTT.

V is TRBV9 and J is TRBJ2-1; unclear D gene. The CDR3 has 15 amino acids. Germline CDR1 and CDR2: SGDLS and YYNGEE. V lost 4 bases to trimming and J lost 0 bases, with 11 bases between them. CDR3 protein: CASSSAYSSYNEQFF. CDR3 nucleotides: TGTGCCAGCAGCTCAGCTTACAGCTCCTACAATGAGCAGTTCTTC.

This sequence joins TRBV12-3 or TRBV12-4 and TRBJ1-1; possibly TRBD1 for D (6 bases). Between the trimmed V and J ends, which lost 7 bases and 1 base, there was a span of 10 bases. The CDR3 runs to 13 residues. CDR3 sequence (DNA): TGTGCCAGCACCGTGACAGGGAACACTGAAGCTTTCTTT. This gives the protein CASTVTGNTEAFF.

This sequence joins TRBV19 and TRBJ1-3, with D tentatively TRBD1 (5 bases). CDR3 length equals 15 residues. Germline loops: CDR1 LNHDA, CDR2 SQIVND (reference sequence). Deletions cut 2 bases from V and 0 bases from J, with 8 bases between. The CDR3 here is CASSISGNSGNTIYF. DNA for the CDR3: TGTGCCAGTAGTATATCAGGGAACTCTGGAAACACCATATATTTT.

This chain uses TRBV9 with TRBJ2-5; D perhaps matches TRBD1 (5 bases). V was cut by 0 bases and J by 3 bases, with 9 bases left in between. Per the germline V gene, CDR1 is SGDLS and CDR2 is YYNGEE. This CDR3 contains 14 residues. DNA of the CDR3: TGTGCCAGCAGCGTAGATGGCAGGGAAGAGACCCAGTACTTC. Translating it yields CASSVDGREETQYF.